This T cell receptor beta chain was obtained from a study of CD8 T cells in Susac syndrome. CDR3 size: 14 residues. V lost 4 bases to trimming and J lost 3 bases, with 12 bases between them. With random hexamers, reverse transcription was performed on about 0.5 to 1 ug of RNA. The immunoSEQ assay covered 54 Vbeta and 13 Jbeta segments for CDR3. TCRdb processed the immunoSEQ multiplex PCR reads anew with MiXCR; each CDR3 protein has one entry. The table has about 250,000 distinct CDR3 sequences, 80% to 95% seen once. CD8+ and CD4+ blood T cells underwent TCR beta sequencing. The patients serving as multiple sclerosis controls were treatment-naive. They had stable or active relapsing-remitting disease and fulfilled revised McDonald criteria.

Sequencing used CD4+ T cells from PBMCs. The receptor's source is a human donor with multiple sclerosis. The chain carries TRBV12-3 or TRBV12-4 and TRBJ1-1; the D gene is possibly TRBD1 (5 bases). Written as DNA, the CDR3 is TGTGCCAGCAGTTCCGGGACGGTGTACACTGAAGCTTTCTTT. Protein: CASSSGTVYTEAFF.